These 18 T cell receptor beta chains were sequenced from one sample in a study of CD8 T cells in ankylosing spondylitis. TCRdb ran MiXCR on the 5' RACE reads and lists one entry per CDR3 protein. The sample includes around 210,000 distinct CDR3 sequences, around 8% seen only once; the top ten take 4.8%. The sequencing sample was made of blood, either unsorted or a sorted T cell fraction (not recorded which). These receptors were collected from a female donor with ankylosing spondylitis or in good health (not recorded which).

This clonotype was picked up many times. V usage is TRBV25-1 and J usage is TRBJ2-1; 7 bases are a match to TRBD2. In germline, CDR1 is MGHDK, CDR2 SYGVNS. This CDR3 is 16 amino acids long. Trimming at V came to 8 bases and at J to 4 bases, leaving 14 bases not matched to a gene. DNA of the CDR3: TGTGCCAGCTCCTCCCAGGCGGGAGTGGCTTACAATGAGCAGTTCTTC. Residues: CASSSQAGVAYNEQFF.

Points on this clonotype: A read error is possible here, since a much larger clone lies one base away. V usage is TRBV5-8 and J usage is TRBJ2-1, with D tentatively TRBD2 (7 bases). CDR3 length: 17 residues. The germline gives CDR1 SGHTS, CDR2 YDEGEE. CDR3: CASSWEGGVAAYNEQLF. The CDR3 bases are TGTGCCAGCAGCTGGGAGGGGGGGGTAGCGGCTTACAATGAGCAGCTCTTC.

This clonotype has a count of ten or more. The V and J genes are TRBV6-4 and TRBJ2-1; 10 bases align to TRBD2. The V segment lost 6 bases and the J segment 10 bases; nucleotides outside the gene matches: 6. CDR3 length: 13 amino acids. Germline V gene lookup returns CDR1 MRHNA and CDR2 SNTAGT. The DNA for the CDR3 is TGTGCCAGCAGCAGACAGCGGGAGGGAGAGCAGTTCTTC. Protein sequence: CASSRQREGEQFF.

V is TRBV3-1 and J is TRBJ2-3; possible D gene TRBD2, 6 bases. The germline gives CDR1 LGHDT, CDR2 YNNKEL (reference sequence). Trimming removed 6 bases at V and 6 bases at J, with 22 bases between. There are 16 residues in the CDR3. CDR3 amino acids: CASRPHGSSVADTQYF. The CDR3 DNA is TGTGCCAGCAGGCCTCACGGGAGCTCCGTTGCGGATACGCAGTATTTT.

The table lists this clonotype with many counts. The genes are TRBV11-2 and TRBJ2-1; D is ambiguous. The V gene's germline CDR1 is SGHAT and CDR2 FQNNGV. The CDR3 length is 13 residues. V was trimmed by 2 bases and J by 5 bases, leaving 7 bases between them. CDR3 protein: CASSLMGHNEQFF. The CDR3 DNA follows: TGTGCCAGCAGCTTAATGGGTCACAATGAGCAGTTCTTC. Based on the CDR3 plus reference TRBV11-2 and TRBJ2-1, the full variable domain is EAGVAQSPRYKIIEKRQSVAFWCNPISGHATLYWYQQILGQGPKLLIQFQNNGVVDDSQLPKDRFSAERLKGVDSTLKIQPAKLEDSAVYLCASSLMGHNEQFFGPGTRLTVL.

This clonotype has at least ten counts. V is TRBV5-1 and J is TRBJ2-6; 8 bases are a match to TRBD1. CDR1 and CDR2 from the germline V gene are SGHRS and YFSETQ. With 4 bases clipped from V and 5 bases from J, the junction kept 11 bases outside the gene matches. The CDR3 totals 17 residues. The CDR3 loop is CASSPGTGSGRANVLTF. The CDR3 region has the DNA TGCGCCAGCAGCCCGGGGACAGGCTCTGGGAGGGCCAACGTCCTGACTTTC.

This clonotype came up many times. CDR3 in amino acids: CASSSPGLEQYF. In DNA form, the CDR3 reads TGTGCCAGCAGCTCTCCTGGTCTCGAGCAGTACTTC. The V and J genes are TRBV28 and TRBJ2-7; D unresolved. Trimming shortened V by 6 bases and J by 6 bases, and 12 bases separated the two germline ends. CDR3 size: 12 residues. Germline V gene data show CDR1 as MDHEN and CDR2 as SYDVKM.

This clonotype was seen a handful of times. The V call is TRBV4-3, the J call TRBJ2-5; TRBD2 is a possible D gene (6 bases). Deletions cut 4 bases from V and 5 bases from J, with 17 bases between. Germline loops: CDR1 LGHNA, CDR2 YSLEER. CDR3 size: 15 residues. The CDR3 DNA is TGCGCCAGCAGCCTTAGCCAGACTAGACTGGAGACCCAGTACTTC. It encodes CASSLSQTRLETQYF.

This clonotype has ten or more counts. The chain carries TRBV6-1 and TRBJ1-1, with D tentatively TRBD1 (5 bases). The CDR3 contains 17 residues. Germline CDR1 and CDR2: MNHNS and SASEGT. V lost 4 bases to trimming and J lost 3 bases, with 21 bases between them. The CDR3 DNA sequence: TGTGCCAGCAGTGCCCTCCGGGGCCCTGGGGGGGACACTGAAGCTTTCTTT. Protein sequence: CASSALRGPGGDTEAFF.

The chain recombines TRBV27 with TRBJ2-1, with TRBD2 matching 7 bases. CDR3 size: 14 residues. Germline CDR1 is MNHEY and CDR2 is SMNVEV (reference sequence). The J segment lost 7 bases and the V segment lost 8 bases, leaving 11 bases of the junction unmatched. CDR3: CASSSPLAENEQFF. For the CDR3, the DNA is TGTGCCAGCTCCTCCCCGCTAGCGGAGAATGAGCAGTTCTTC.

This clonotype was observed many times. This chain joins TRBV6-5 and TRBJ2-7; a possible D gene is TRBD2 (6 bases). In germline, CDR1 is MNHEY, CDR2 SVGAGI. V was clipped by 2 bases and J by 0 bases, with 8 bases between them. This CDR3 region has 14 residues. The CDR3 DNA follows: TGTGCCAGCAGTTACCCCGGGAGCTCCTACGAGCAGTACTTC. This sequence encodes CASSYPGSSYEQYF.

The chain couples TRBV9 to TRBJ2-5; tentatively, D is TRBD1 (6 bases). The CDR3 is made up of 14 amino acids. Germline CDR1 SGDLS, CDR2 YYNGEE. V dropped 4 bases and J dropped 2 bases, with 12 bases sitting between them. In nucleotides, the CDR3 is TGTGCCAGCAGCTTCCGGACAGAGCAAGAGACCCAGTACTTC. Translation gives CASSFRTEQETQYF.

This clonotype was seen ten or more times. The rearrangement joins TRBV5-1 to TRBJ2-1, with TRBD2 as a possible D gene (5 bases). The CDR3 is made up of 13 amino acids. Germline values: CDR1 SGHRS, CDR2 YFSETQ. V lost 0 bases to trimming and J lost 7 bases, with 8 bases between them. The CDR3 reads CASSLAPGNEQFF. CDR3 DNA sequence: TGCGCCAGCAGCTTGGCCCCGGGAAATGAGCAGTTCTTC.

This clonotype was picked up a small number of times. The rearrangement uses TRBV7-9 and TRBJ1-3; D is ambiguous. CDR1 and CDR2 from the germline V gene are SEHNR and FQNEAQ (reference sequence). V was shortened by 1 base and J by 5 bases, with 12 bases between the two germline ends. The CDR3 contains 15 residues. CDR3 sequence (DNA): TGTGCCAGCAGCTTAGATCCAGCAGTGAGAAACACCATATATTTT. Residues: CASSLDPAVRNTIYF.

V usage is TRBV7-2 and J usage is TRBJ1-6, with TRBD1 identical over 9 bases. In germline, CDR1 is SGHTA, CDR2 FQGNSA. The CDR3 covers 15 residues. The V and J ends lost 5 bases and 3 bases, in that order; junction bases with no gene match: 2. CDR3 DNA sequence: TGTGCCAGCAGCCTGGACAGGGGCTATAATTCACCCCTCCACTTT. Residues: CASSLDRGYNSPLHF. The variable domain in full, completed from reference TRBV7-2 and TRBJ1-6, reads GAGVSQSPSNKVTEKGKDVELRCDPISGHTALYWYRQSLGQGLEFLIYFQGNSAPDKSGLPSDRFSAERTGGSVSTLTIQRTQQEDSAVYLCASSLDRGYNSPLHFGNGTRLTVT.

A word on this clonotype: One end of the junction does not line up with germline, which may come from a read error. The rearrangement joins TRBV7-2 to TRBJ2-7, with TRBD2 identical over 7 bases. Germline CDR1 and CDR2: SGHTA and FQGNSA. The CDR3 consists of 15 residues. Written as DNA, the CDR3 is TGTGTCAGCAGCTTAGGAGGAGGACTAGTTTACGAGCAGTACTTC. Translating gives CVSSLGGGLVYEQYF.

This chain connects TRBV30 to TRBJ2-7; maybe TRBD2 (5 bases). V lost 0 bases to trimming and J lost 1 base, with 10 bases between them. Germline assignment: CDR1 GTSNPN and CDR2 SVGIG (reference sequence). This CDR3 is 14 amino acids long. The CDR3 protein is CAWSVLEGSYEQYF. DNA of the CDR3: TGTGCCTGGAGTGTACTAGAAGGTTCCTACGAGCAGTACTTC.

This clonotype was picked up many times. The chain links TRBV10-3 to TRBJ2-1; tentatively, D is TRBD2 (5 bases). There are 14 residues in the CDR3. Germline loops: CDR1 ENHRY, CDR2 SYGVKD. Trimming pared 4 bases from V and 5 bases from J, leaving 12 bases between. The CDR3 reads CAISGGVRDNEQFF. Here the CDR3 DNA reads TGTGCCATCAGTGGTGGGGTGCGGGACAATGAGCAGTTCTTC.